The clone carrying this TCR beta chain was counted a few times. This sample was included in a study of blood T cells in healthy people across ages. Primed by a sample-barcoded 5' primer and a J-beta primer mix, a second PCR proceeded for about 6 to 11 cycles. TCRdb re-derived calls from the 5' RACE reads in MiXCR, one entry per CDR3 protein. This sample yields about 1 million distinct CDR3 sequences, of which more than 35% are seen a single time; approximately 17% belongs to the top ten. Germline V gene data show CDR1 as MNHEY and CDR2 as SMNVEV (reference sequence). The V segment lost 5 bases and the J segment 3 bases; nucleotides outside the gene matches: 8. This CDR3 is built from 15 residues.

The gene calls are TRBV27 and TRBJ2-7, with 9 bases lining up with TRBD2. This TCR came from a woman between 55 and 75 years old in good health. The sample taken for sequencing was blood. In nucleotides, the CDR3 is TGTGCCAGCAGTACCCCGACTAGCGGCGACTACGAGCAGTACTTC. This sequence encodes CASSTPTSGDYEQYF.